This T cell receptor beta chain was documented in a study of T cell clones after liver transplantation. Looking at the study overall: Patients counted as tolerant after at least one year off all immunosuppression, enzymes not exceeding twice normal. Study findings and constraints: In 5 of 8 subjects, circulating graft-donor-reactive CD4 TCRbeta sequences fell significantly after transplant.

This clone was seen repeatedly, ten times or more. Antigen unknown. Sequenced by immunoSEQ multiplex PCR; TCRdb stores in-frame clones only, minus some. The data hold more than 45,000 clones, with about 73% observed a single time. Unstimulated PBMCs were sorted into CD3+CD4+ and CD3+CD8+ populations. The material was CD4+ T cells from blood, obtained at the roughly 16-month timepoint. The receptor comes from a human patient who received a liver transplant. Some T cells here may be from the graft donor.

The CDR3 here is CASRDAGGGRYEQYF. The CDR3 bases are TGTGCCAGCAGGGACGCCGGGGGGGGCCGCTACGAGCAGTACTTC. The chain couples TRBV6-1 to TRBJ2-7; 8 nucleotides agree with TRBD2. This CDR3 has 15 amino acids. Germline assignment: CDR1 MNHNS and CDR2 SASEGT. V was clipped by 6 bases and J by 3 bases; unmatched bases: 10.